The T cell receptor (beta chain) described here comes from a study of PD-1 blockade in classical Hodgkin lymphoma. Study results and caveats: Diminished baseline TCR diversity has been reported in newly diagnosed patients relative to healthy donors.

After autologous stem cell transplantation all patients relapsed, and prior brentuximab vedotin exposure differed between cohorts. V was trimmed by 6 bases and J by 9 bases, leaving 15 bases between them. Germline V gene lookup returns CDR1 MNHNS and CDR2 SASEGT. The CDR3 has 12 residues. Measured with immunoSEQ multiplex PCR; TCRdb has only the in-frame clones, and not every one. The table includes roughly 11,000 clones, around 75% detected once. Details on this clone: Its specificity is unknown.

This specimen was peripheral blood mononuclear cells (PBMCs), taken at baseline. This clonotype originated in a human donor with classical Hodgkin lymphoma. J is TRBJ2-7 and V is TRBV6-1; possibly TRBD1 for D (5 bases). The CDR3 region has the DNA TGTGCCAGCAGCCCGGACATCAAGGGGCAGTACTTC. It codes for CASSPDIKGQYF.